This paragraph reports one T cell receptor (beta chain). The target of this receptor is not known. Base-call qualities are not available, and no considerably larger clone is one nucleotide away. Unmatched junction bases come to 13, with V trimmed by 4 bases and J by 2 bases. The CDR3 has 18 amino acids, counting the end cysteine and phenylalanine. Only the CDR3 DNA is retained, 54 bases long and in frame from the first base. The germline V gene sets CDR1 to MGHRA and CDR2 to YSYEKL. For four or five healthy donors, CD8+ T cells were sorted from blood, dermis and epidermis, and the TCR beta CDR3 regions of these cells were analysed. Both blood and skin samples were provided by each TCR-sequenced donor, and all TCR-sequenced donors were healthy individuals. Sorting was used to isolate CD8+ T cell populations ahead of TCR beta sequencing. Before T cells were analysed, skin was separated into dermal and epidermal compartments.

The data originate from a study of CD49a tissue-resident CD8 T cells in human skin (dated 2017 in TCRdb). With respect to the entire study: The study examined tissue-resident memory CD8+ T cell subsets in human skin defined by CD49a, CD69 and CD103 expression.

The library was obtained by the immunoSEQ multiplex PCR assay. As for how the authors treated the data: How frequently each TCR V beta family was used was compared between the sorted CD8+ T cell populations from blood, dermis and epidermis. The clones in this table, taken by TCRdb from immuneACCESS, are in-frame only. Not every clone is retained; where verified, under half of the shortfall comes from an unresolved V gene, and the cause of the rest is unknown. The V and J calls and clone size are taken from that table; D and trimming were inferred from the DNA. This sample holds 1,000 to 1,500 clones; over 70% were observed only once. 9.5% to 10% of the sample belongs to the ten largest clones.

The clonotype was recovered from a human donor in good health. The V gene is TRBV4-1 and the J gene is TRBJ2-1, and 8 junctional nucleotides match TRBD2. Sequenced input: CD103- CD8+ T cells sorted from skin dermis. For the CDR3, the sequence is CASSPSGMAGGTYNEQFF. The DNA sequence is given as TGCGCCAGCAGCCCAAGCGGGATGGCGGGGGGTACCTACAATGAGCAGTTCTTC.